One and the same sample provided the 17 T cell receptor beta chains below, sequenced in a study of cytomegalovirus exposure and HLA in healthy donors. 13 Jbeta primers and 60 Vbeta primers were used for the PCR. Assay used: immunoSEQ multiplex PCR; TCRdb lists only in-frame clones, some missing. This table has tens of thousands of clones, approximately 79% appearing once. Sequences were obtained from PBMCs. Receptor source: a young woman in good health and CMV-seropositive.

The rearrangement uses TRBV28 and TRBJ1-5; 7 bases match TRBD1. The ends lost 7 bases at V and 2 bases at J; junction bases unmatched: 5. Per the germline V gene, CDR1 is MDHEN and CDR2 is SYDVKM. This CDR3 region has 14 residues. The CDR3 here is CASIPGQGNQPQHF. The DNA for the CDR3 is TGTGCCAGCATCCCTGGACAGGGCAATCAGCCCCAGCATTTT.

CDR3 region: CASIKNQAYTEAFF. The CDR3 bases are TGTGCCAGTATCAAGAATCAGGCGTACACTGAAGCTTTCTTT. The chain uses TRBV19 and TRBJ1-1; D gene ambiguous. V was clipped by 7 bases and J by 3 bases, with 15 bases between them. This CDR3 has 14 amino acids. The germline V gene has CDR1 LNHDA and CDR2 SQIVND (reference sequence). The variable domain in full, with the rest retrieved from reference TRBV19 and TRBJ1-1, is DGGITQSPKYLFRKEGQNVTLSCEQNLNHDAMYWYRQDPGQGLRLIYYSQIVNDFQKGDIAEGYSVSREKKESFPLTVTSAQKNPTAFYLCASIKNQAYTEAFFGQGTRLTVV.

The J gene is TRBJ1-6, the V gene TRBV6-5, with TRBD1 matching 10 bases. V trimming: 5 bases; J trimming: 8 bases; junction bases outside the gene matches: 3. The CDR3 covers 14 residues. From germline, CDR1 is MNHEY and CDR2 SVGAGI. The CDR3 here is CASSRDRGYSPLHF. CDR3 bases: TGTGCCAGCAGTCGGGACAGGGGTTATTCACCCCTCCACTTT.

This clone was detected a few times. In the same sample, other DNA sequences code for this CDR3. CDR3 sequence reads: CASSLPQETQYF. The CDR3 region has the DNA TGTGCCAGCAGCTTGCCGCAAGAGACCCAGTACTTC. This chain links TRBV5-4 with TRBJ2-5; D unresolved. Per the germline V gene, CDR1 is SGHNT and CDR2 is YYREEE (reference sequence). The CDR3 extends over 12 amino acids. Trimming stripped 1 base from V and 2 bases from J, with 3 bases between.

The rearrangement uses TRBV5-1 and TRBJ1-1; TRBD1 agrees at 8 bases. The junction had 4 bases not matched to a gene; V was cut back by 2 bases and J by 1 base. The germline CDR1 and CDR2 sequences are SGHRS and YFSETQ. There are 15 residues in the CDR3. The CDR3, as DNA: TGCGCCAGCAGCTTACCGACAGGGGCGAACACTGAAGCTTTCTTT. Translation gives CASSLPTGANTEAFF.

V and J are TRBV20-1 and TRBJ1-2; TRBD1 might be the D (5 bases). CDR3 length equals 11 residues. The germline V gene encodes CDR1 DFQATT and CDR2 SNEGSKA (reference sequence). Trimming cost V 1 base and J 6 bases, with 6 bases left between them. The CDR3 is CSARAGNGYTF. For the CDR3, the DNA is TGCAGTGCTAGAGCAGGGAATGGCTACACCTTC.

The gene calls are TRBV11-2 and TRBJ1-2, with D possibly TRBD1 on 6 matching bases. This CDR3 is built from 14 residues. V lost 6 bases to trimming and J lost 4 bases, with 15 bases between them. The germline V gene has CDR1 SGHAT and CDR2 FQNNGV. CDR3 in amino acids: CASRPSARGYGYTF. The DNA for the CDR3 is TGTGCCAGCAGGCCGTCCGCCAGGGGCTATGGCTACACCTTC.

This clone was counted a single time. This chain connects TRBV27 to TRBJ2-3, with 7 nucleotides matching TRBD1. There are 15 residues in the CDR3. Germline assignment: CDR1 MNHEY and CDR2 SMNVEV (reference sequence). Unmatched junction bases numbered 7, after V lost 6 bases and J lost 1 base. The CDR3 sequence: CASSRSGQRTDTQYF. CDR3 in DNA: TGTGCCAGCAGCCGCTCGGGACAGCGCACAGATACGCAGTATTTT.

The J gene is TRBJ2-7, the V gene TRBV15, with 8 bases aligning to TRBD2. The CDR3 spans 15 residues. CDR1 is LNHNV, CDR2 YYDKDF, per germline (reference sequence). V dropped 5 bases and J dropped 1; count of bases not matched to a gene: 7. The CDR3 DNA reads TGTGCCACCAGCGGTCCAGCGGGAGTTTCCTACGAGCAGTACTTC. Translation gives CATSGPAGVSYEQYF.

The table lists this clone with a few counts. The chain carries TRBV7-2 and TRBJ2-6; 7 positions agree with TRBD1. Germline V lookup: CDR1 SGHTA, CDR2 FQGNSA. Trimming removed 4 bases from V and 0 bases from J; junction bases left unmatched: 6. CDR3 length equals 17 residues. The CDR3 sequence is CASSSKGQSSGANVLTF. The CDR3 nucleotides read TGTGCCAGCAGCTCCAAGGGACAGTCCTCTGGGGCCAACGTCCTGACTTTC.

The chain uses TRBV19 and TRBJ2-5; weak D call: TRBD2 (6 bases). TRBJ2-7 explains the end of the DNA better; the J call may be wrong. CDR1 is LNHDA and CDR2 is SQIVND in the germline V gene (reference sequence). The CDR3 has 13 residues. The DNA for the CDR3 is TGTGCCAGTAGTGGGGGGACCTTCTACGAGCAGTACTTC. This codes for CASSGGTFYEQYF.

The J gene is TRBJ2-7, the V gene TRBV28; 9 bases agree with TRBD2. Germline loops: CDR1 MDHEN, CDR2 SYDVKM. CDR3 length: 17 amino acids. The J segment lost 5 bases and the V segment lost 3 bases, leaving 14 bases of the junction unmatched. The CDR3 region is CASSLPPGTSLNNEQYF. The CDR3 region has the DNA TGTGCCAGCAGTTTGCCACCCGGGACTAGCCTAAATAACGAGCAGTACTTC.

V usage is TRBV5-6 and J usage is TRBJ2-5; 9 nucleotides agree with TRBD1. V was clipped by 4 bases and J by 1 base; unmatched bases: 8. Looked up from germline, CDR1 is SGHDT and CDR2 is YYEEEE. This CDR3 has 16 residues. The CDR3 spells CASSLNRGLGQETQYF. The CDR3 nucleotides read TGTGCCAGCAGCCTCAACAGGGGGCTTGGCCAAGAGACCCAGTACTTC.

This chain connects TRBV19 to TRBJ2-5; 10 nucleotides match TRBD2. This CDR3 spans 15 amino acids. CDR1 and CDR2 (germline): LNHDA, SQIVND (reference sequence). V was clipped by 6 bases and J by 9 bases; unmatched bases: 13. The CDR3 region is CASSSPSGGSSSQYF. In DNA form, the CDR3 reads TGTGCCAGTAGCTCGCCTAGCGGGGGATCTTCGTCCCAGTACTTC.

The chain joins TRBV10-3 to TRBJ1-5, with 8 bases fitting TRBD1. The V gene end was trimmed by 3 bases and the J gene end by 5 bases; junction bases not matched to a gene: 3. The CDR3 has 14 residues. Germline V CDR1 and CDR2: ENHRY, SYGVKD. In nucleotides, the CDR3 is TGTGCCATCAGTGACGGGACAGGCCATCAGCCCCAGCATTTT. Its translation: CAISDGTGHQPQHF.

The V call is TRBV4-2, the J call TRBJ1-1; no reliable D call. Germline values: CDR1 LGHNA, CDR2 YNFKEQ. Between the trimmed V and J ends, which lost 0 bases and 2 bases, there was a span of 10 bases. The CDR3 totals 15 residues. The CDR3 DNA is TGTGCCAGCAGCCAAGATAGAGGCCTTAACACTGAAGCTTTCTTT. Amino acids: CASSQDRGLNTEAFF.

This clone appeared a single time. V usage is TRBV7-9 and J usage is TRBJ2-5; D gene ambiguous. The CDR3 contains 12 residues. The V gene lost 3 bases and the J gene lost 5 bases, with 7 bases spanning the gap. Germline V gives CDR1 SEHNR, CDR2 FQNEAQ (reference sequence). The CDR3 loop is CASSFARETQYF. The DNA of the CDR3 is TGTGCCAGCAGCTTCGCACGGGAGACCCAGTACTTC. Filled out from reference TRBV7-9 and TRBJ2-5, the complete variable domain reads DTGVSQNPRHKITKRGQNVTFRCDPISEHNRLYWYRQTLGQGPEFLTYFQNEAQLEKSRLLSDRFSAERPKGSFSTLEIQRTEQGDSAMYLCASSFARETQYFGPGTRLLVL.